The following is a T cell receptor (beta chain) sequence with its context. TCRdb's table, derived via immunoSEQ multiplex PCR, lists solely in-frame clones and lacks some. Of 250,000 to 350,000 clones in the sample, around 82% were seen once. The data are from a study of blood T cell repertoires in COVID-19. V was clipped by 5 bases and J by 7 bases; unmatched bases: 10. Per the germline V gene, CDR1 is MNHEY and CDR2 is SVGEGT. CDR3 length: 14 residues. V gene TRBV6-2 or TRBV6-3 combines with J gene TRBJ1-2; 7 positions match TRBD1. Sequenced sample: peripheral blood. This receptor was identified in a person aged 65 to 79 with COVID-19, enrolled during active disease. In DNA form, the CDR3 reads TGTGCCAGCAGTGACCGGGACAGAACTATTGGCTACACCTTC. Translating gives CASSDRDRTIGYTF.